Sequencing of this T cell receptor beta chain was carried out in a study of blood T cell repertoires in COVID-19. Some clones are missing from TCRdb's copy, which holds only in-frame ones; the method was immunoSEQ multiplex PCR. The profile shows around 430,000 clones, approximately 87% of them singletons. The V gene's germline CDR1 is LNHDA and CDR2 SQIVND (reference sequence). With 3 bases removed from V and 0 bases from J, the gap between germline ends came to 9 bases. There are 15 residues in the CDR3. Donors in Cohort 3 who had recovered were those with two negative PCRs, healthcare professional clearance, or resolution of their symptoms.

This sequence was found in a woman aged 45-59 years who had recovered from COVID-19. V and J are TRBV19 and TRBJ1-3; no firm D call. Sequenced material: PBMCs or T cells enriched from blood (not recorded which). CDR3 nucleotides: TGTGCCAGTAGTATGACTCGGATCTCTGGAAACACCATATATTTT. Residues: CASSMTRISGNTIYF.